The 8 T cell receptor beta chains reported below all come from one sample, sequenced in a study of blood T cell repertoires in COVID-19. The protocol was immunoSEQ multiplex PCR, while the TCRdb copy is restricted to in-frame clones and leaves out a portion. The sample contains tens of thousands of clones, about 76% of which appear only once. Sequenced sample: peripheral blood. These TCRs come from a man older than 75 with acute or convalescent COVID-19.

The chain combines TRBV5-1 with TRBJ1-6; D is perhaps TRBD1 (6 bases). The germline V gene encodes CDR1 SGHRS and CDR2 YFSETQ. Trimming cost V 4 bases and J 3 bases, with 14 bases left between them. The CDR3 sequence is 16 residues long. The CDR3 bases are TGCGCCAGCAGCCCCCGCGGCAGGGGCTATAATTCACCCCTCCACTTT. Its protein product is CASSPRGRGYNSPLHF.

The CDR3 DNA follows: TGCGCCAGCAGCTTGCCCCTAGCGGGAGGCTCCTACGAGCAGTACTTC. It translates to CASSLPLAGGSYEQYF. This sequence joins TRBV5-1 and TRBJ2-7, with 11 bases matching TRBD2. The V segment lost 1 base and the J segment 0 bases; nucleotides outside the gene matches: 3. This CDR3 has 16 residues. CDR1 and CDR2 (germline): SGHRS, YFSETQ.

CDR3 loop: CASSASGGHYNSPLHF. The CDR3 region has the DNA TGTGCCAGCAGCGCGAGCGGGGGGCATTATAATTCACCCCTCCACTTT. The gene calls are TRBV9 and TRBJ1-6, with D possibly matching TRBD1 (6 bases). Per the germline V gene, CDR1 is SGDLS and CDR2 is YYNGEE. The CDR3 is made up of 16 amino acids. With 3 bases removed from V and 4 bases from J, the gap between germline ends came to 14 bases.

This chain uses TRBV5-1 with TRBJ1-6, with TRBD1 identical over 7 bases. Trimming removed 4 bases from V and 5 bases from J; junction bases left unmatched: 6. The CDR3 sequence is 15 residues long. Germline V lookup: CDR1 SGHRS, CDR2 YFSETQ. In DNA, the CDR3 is TGCGCCAGCAGCCAACCGGGACAGAATAATTCACCCCTCCACTTT. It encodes CASSQPGQNNSPLHF.

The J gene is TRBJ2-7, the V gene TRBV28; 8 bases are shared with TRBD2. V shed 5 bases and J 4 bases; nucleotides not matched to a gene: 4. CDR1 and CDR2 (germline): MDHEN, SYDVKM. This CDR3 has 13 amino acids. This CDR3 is CASSEAGGYEQYF. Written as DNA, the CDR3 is TGTGCCAGCAGTGAGGCGGGGGGTTACGAGCAGTACTTC.

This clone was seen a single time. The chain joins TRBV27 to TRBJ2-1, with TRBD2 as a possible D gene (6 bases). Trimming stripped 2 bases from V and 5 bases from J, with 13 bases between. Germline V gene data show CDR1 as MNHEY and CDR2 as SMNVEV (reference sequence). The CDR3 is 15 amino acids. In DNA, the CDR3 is TGTGCCAGCAGTTTAAATGCGGGATTCGACAATGAGCAGTTCTTC. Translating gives CASSLNAGFDNEQFF.

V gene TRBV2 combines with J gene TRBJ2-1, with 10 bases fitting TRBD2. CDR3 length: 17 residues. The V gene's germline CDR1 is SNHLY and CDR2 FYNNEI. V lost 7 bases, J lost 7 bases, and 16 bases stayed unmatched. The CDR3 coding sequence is TGTGCCAGCAAGATCGCAAGCGGGAGGGTTGGTTTGAATGAGCAGTTCTTC. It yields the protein CASKIASGRVGLNEQFF.

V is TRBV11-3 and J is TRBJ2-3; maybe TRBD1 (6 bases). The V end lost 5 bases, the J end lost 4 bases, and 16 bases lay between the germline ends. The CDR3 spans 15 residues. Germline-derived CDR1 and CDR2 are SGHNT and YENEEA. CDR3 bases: TGTGCCAGCAGCCCGGGTCCAAAGGGGGCAGATACGCAGTATTTT. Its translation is CASSPGPKGADTQYF.